This note documents a single TCR beta chain sequence. This clone showed up just a few times. Its antigen remains undetermined. Per-base qualities were not stored, and no clone one base away is much larger. The data derive from a study of cytomegalovirus exposure and HLA in healthy donors (dated by TCRdb to the late 2010s). Describing the broader study: In an earlier analysis of 450 to 750 of the donors, 250 to 300 Gb of sequence data and some 100 million unique TCR beta sequences from about 190 million T cells were reported. About 310 gigabases of sequencing data and roughly 90 million unique TCR sequences were included in an early release covering around 650 HLA-typed donors. Among the 398 genotyped donors, about 83% belonged to the genetic ancestry cluster associated with self-reported Caucasian donors. The study aimed to test whether signatures of past pathogen exposure could be identified by cataloging public T cell receptors. The study used immunosequencing to profile the T cell repertoires of around 600 subjects and linked those repertoires to cytomegalovirus serostatus. A separate validation cohort of over a hundred different subjects was used in addition to the approximately 640-subject first cohort. To predict cytomegalovirus infection status, the study brought together high-throughput TCR immunosequencing, statistical association of individual TCRs with disease status, and machine learning. In a later analysis, previously published TCR beta repertoires from several hundred donors were re-analyzed and high-resolution HLA genotyping was added so that TCR occurrence patterns could be studied. Rather than using new phenotypic data, the later analysis identified candidate immune exposures from TCR beta sequences and from how often those sequences occurred across donors. To decide whether each TCR beta V gene segment behaved as functional or pseudogenic, an earlier analysis of fewer than 750 of the donors relied on high-throughput TCR beta sequencing. Donor age, sex, ethnicity and CMV serostatus were compiled alongside the repertoire data. A later genetic analysis took genome-wide SNP genotypes for about three fifths of the 666 donors and used that subset as a discovery cohort. Every discovery cohort repertoire had been produced on one sequencing platform. HLA typing included class I and class II loci at four-digit resolution. Typing coverage varied by locus: roughly 620-640 donors for A, B, C, DRB1 and DQB1; roughly 520 for DQA1; approximately 610 for DPA1; roughly 470 for DPB1. Four or five DR-DQ haplotypes were handled as single units for association and clustering because linkage in the cohort was strong. On average, over 200,000 unique TCR beta nucleotide sequences were sequenced per donor among about 400 genotyped donors of the cohort, with roughly 20% of those sequences being non-productive.

Per the germline V gene, SGHNT is the CDR1 and YENEEA is the CDR2. Relative to germline, V is missing 4 bases and J is missing 5 bases, with 13 bases of the junction outside any gene match. CDR3 length: 16 amino acids, cysteine to phenylalanine. CDR3 DNA only is kept here, 48 bases in frame from base 1. The method was the immunoSEQ multiplex PCR assay. A mixture of 60 forward primers for TCR Vbeta segments and 13 reverse primers for TCR Jbeta segments was used in the multiplex PCR. A multiplex PCR assay on genomic DNA amplified the CDR3 region of rearranged TCR beta genes. The amplified TCR beta libraries were sequenced on the Illumina HiSeq System as 87-base-pair reads. Processing in the source paper ran as follows. A later analysis tallied around 80 million unique TCR beta chains across the 666 repertoires, and about 10 million of those chains were shared by two or more donors. To remove PCR and sequencing errors, raw reads were error-corrected and collapsed into unique sequences using a nearest-neighbor algorithm that merged closely related sequences. V, D and J gene segments were assigned by aligning CDR3 sequences to IMGT reference sequences. For a sequence to be retained, at least a six-nucleotide match to both a V gene segment and a J gene segment was required. Rearrangements were called productive when the CDR3 lacked stop codons and stayed in frame with V and J; all others were non-productive. Following IMGT convention, CDR3 was defined as the stretch from the second conserved V-encoded cysteine up to the conserved J-encoded phenylalanine. The earlier analysis of about 500 of the donors excluded sequences that lacked an unambiguous match to a single V gene segment. An earlier analysis of fewer than 750 of the donors classified V segments as functional when productive rearrangements were above 56.7% and as segregating when the standard deviation between donors was above 5%. To diagnose cytomegalovirus status from the catalog of TCR beta chain sequences, a statistical classification framework was built. V and J gene assignment, in a later analysis, came from comparing TCR nucleotide sequences with IMGT/GENE-DB human TR gene sequences. A later analysis assigned CDR3 sequences and most-parsimonious VDJ recombination scenarios with the TCRdist pipeline. A later analysis defined each TCR beta chain by its CDR3 amino acid sequence plus V-gene family, and excluded reads lacking a unique V-gene family. In a later analysis, 450 to 600 highly shared, low-generation-probability nucleotide sequences were removed to address suspected cross-contamination and a sequencing artifact. In a later analysis, a clonal expansion index was calculated for each public chain from normalized within-repertoire ranks of inferred template counts. In a later analysis, generation probabilities were computed with a VDJ recombination model fitted to out-of-frame rearrangements, and the resulting probabilities were checked against IGoR. A later analysis scored TCR-TCR, TCR-HLA and TCR-CMV co-occurrence with hypergeometric tests, applying a repertoire-size bias correction to TCR pairs. To estimate false discovery rates, a later analysis permuted the HLA or CMV assignments 20 times. A later analysis grouped co-occurring TCRs with DBSCAN, adding TCRdist sequence similarity when clustering within HLA-allele-positive subsets. For co-occurrence clustering, repertoires with fewer than 30,000 or more than 120,000 public chains were excluded, along with roughly five repertoires with anomalous nucleotide sharing. TCRdb's version of the immuneACCESS table is confined to in-frame rearrangements and falls short of the full clone set. An unresolved V gene accounts for under half of the shortfall where checked; the remainder is of unknown origin. V and J calls plus clone size are reproduced from that table; the DNA served to infer D and trimming. The sample data list some 110,000 clones, and roughly 15% of these were observed just once. The ten biggest clones cover 0.8% to 0.95% of the sample.

On the study overall, not on this receptor specifically: The 87-base-pair reads could not distinguish some IMGT-functional V segments, including TRBV6-2 and TRBV6-3, so those segments were excluded. Most TCR sequences were observed very rarely across donors, whereas some public TCRs were present in many individuals. Correlated functional status among segregating V segments might reflect linkage disequilibrium, but an unknown experimental factor could not be ruled out. CMV serostatus was the only immune exposure information available for the cohort. In a later analysis, HLA-associated TCR beta chains were found to be more clonally expanded and to have lower generation probabilities than equally common non-associated chains. In an earlier analysis of some 540 of the donors, most TCR beta V segments appeared in productive rearrangements about 87% or about 30% of the time, broadly matching IMGT annotations. It was suggested by the authors that the approach could potentially be generalized to other disease states and immunological phenotypes. A later analysis associated 15,000 or so TCR beta sequences with specific HLA alleles at a false discovery rate of 0.05. Most CMV-associated TCR beta chains appeared to be HLA-restricted in a later analysis, and the HLA associations seemed to be driven largely by CMV exposure. A further reported finding was that TCR beta sequences accurately predicted the HLA-A and HLA-B alleles for most subjects in the first cohort. According to a later genetic analysis, donors in an Asian-associated ancestry cluster had fewer N-insertions in productive TCRs than the roughly 700-donor mean. In vitro tests confirmed that a few of the cytomegalovirus-associated TCR beta chains recognize cytomegalovirus antigens. Because some donors lacked HLA typing at each locus, the association tests relied only on the typed subset. The classifier was reported to diagnose cytomegalovirus status with high specificity and sensitivity in both the original and validation cohorts. In the study, around 150 TCR beta chains were listed as associated with cytomegalovirus. In a later analysis, TCR association rates were found to vary across HLA loci, with the most associated TCRs seen for DRB1 alleles and the fewest for HLA-C alleles. Roughly uniform sequencing depth across donors was assumed in presence/absence analyses, although this assumption may not hold. When HLA alleles, especially DR and DQ, strongly co-occurred, TCR associations were difficult to assign to individual alleles. A cluster of highly shared sequence variants was judged likely to be a technical artifact of the sequencing pipeline. Roughly 17 rarely observed V segments, including chromosome 9 orphons, were excluded from the earlier analysis of several hundred of the donors because counts were too low. V-gene and J-gene trimming of TCR beta chains was associated with a missense DCLRE1C variant in a later genetic analysis, and the association was replicated in an independent cohort. The cohort was sequenced for TCR beta chains only, and without alpha or paired-chain data the features that could be detected were limited. A later analysis reported that several top co-occurrence clusters appeared linked to parvovirus B19, influenza, CMV and Epstein-Barr virus.

The cohort was made up of 666 healthy bone marrow donors. At the time of sampling, all cohort members were nominally healthy, though unrecorded immune exposures were likely present. The donor tested CMV seronegative, placing the donor among the 350 or so seronegative members of the cohort. Each donor provided a peripheral blood sample, and peripheral blood mononuclear cells were used for TCR beta sequencing. The Qiagen DNeasy Blood Extraction Kit was used to extract genomic DNA from the blood cell samples. Sequenced sample: PBMCs. The TCR comes from a female donor in good health and CMV-seronegative. The chain employs TRBV11-3 and TRBJ2-5; TRBD2 matches 7 bases in the middle. The DNA sequence is TGTGCCAGCAGCTCGGCTTCTACAGTGGGGGGGGAGACCCAGTACTTC. This sequence encodes CASSSASTVGGETQYF.